The next 22 T cell receptor beta chains were all read from a single sample in a study of T cells after yellow fever vaccination. TCRdb re-derived calls from the 5' RACE reads in MiXCR, one entry per CDR3 protein. The table includes about 32,000 distinct CDR3 sequences, 8% to 11% detected once. The sequencing here drew on PBMCs, either bulk or a sorted T-cell subset (CD4+, CD8+, memory, or dextramer-sorted; not recorded which), taken roughly 15 days after the first yellow fever vaccination. The receptors originated from a young man who received the YFV17D yellow fever vaccine.

This clonotype is medium-sized. This chain joins TRBV27 and TRBJ2-1, with 9 bases identical to TRBD2. This CDR3 has 15 amino acids. Germline V CDR1 and CDR2: MNHEY, SMNVEV (reference sequence). With V trimmed by 2 bases and J by 4 bases, 3 bases remained unmatched. The CDR3 sequence is CASSLIAGVYNEQFF. The CDR3 DNA follows: TGTGCCAGCAGTTTAATAGCGGGGGTATACAATGAGCAGTTCTTC.

The J gene is TRBJ2-7, the V gene TRBV4-2; a weak D match, TRBD1 (6 bases). Germline V gene lookup returns CDR1 LGHNA and CDR2 YNFKEQ. V was pared by 10 bases and J by 6 bases, with 19 bases between. The CDR3 contains 13 residues. CDR3 nucleotide sequence: TGTGCCATGGGCCCCCGGGACAACTGCGAGCAGTACTTC. Protein sequence: CAMGPRDNCEQYF.

This clonotype was picked up many times. This chain joins TRBV12-3 or TRBV12-4 and TRBJ2-1; 8 bases are a match to TRBD1. Losses at the gene ends were 9 bases for V and 8 bases for J; bases not matched to a gene: 12. This CDR3 has 14 amino acids. Written as DNA, the CDR3 is TGTGCCAGTCGTGGGACAGGAGGTTTGGATGAGCAGTTCTTC. Amino acid sequence: CASRGTGGLDEQFF.

As regards this clonotype: A much larger clonotype is one base distant, so this may be a read error. The CDR3 does not end in the conserved phenylalanine or tryptophan, so this is likely a read error. The J gene is TRBJ1-2, the V gene TRBV5-4; 11 positions agree with TRBD1. This CDR3 has 12 amino acids. Germline V gene sequence: CDR1 SGHNT, CDR2 YYREEE (reference sequence). The CDR3 sequence: CVWDRGKYGYTL. CDR3 in DNA: TGTGTCTGGGACAGGGGGAAATATGGCTACACCTTA.

This clonotype was counted at least ten times. CDR3 bases: TGCGCCAGCAGCTTGGGGCAGACAAGCAATGAAAAACTGTTTTTT. Protein sequence: CASSLGQTSNEKLFF. The chain carries TRBV5-1 and TRBJ1-4; D call uncertain. This CDR3 contains 15 residues. Trimming took 0 bases from V and 5 from J, leaving 11 bases between them. The germline CDR1 and CDR2 sequences are SGHRS and YFSETQ.

At least ten counts were recorded for this clonotype. The chain recombines TRBV5-5 with TRBJ2-3; possibly TRBD1 for D (5 bases). This CDR3 has 14 amino acids. Deletions cut 0 bases from V and 4 bases from J, with 9 bases between. Per the germline V gene, CDR1 is SGHKS and CDR2 is YYEKEE (reference sequence). As DNA, the CDR3 is TGTGCCAGCAGCTTGGAGTGGGGCGCAGATACGCAGTATTTT. Its translation: CASSLEWGADTQYF. The full variable domain, completed using reference TRBV5-5 and TRBJ2-3, is DAGVTQSPTHLIKTRGQQVTLRCSPISGHKSVSWYQQVLGQGPQFIFQYYEKEERGRGNFPDRFSARQFPNYSSELNVNALLLGDSALYLCASSLEWGADTQYFGPGTRLTVL.

This clonotype was counted many times. The rearrangement joins TRBV5-6 to TRBJ2-3, with D perhaps TRBD2 (6 bases). The germline CDR1 and CDR2 sequences are SGHDT and YYEEEE. Trimming took 0 bases from V and 1 from J, leaving 12 bases between them. The CDR3 is made up of 16 amino acids. CDR3 nucleotides: TGTGCCAGCAGCTTGGCGAGGGGAGGCGGCACAGATACGCAGTATTTT. It codes for CASSLARGGGTDTQYF.

This clonotype was seen repeatedly, ten times or more. The rearrangement uses TRBV6-5 and TRBJ2-7; 7 bases align to TRBD1. Losses at the gene ends were 5 bases for V and 2 bases for J; bases not matched to a gene: 12. Germline CDR1 reads MNHEY; CDR2 reads SVGAGI. The CDR3 runs to 16 residues. This chain's CDR3 is CASSPLQGLSPYEQYV. The CDR3 bases are TGTGCCAGCAGTCCCCTACAGGGGTTGAGCCCCTACGAGCAGTACGTC.

This clonotype was counted at least ten times. The chain has TRBV4-2 and TRBJ2-7, with TRBD2 matching 7 bases. There are 17 residues in the CDR3. Looked up from germline, CDR1 is LGHNA and CDR2 is YNFKEQ. V lost 0 bases, J lost 0 bases, and 8 bases stayed unmatched. CDR3 in DNA: TGTGCCAGCAGCCAAGATTGGTCGCGGGGGAGCTCCTACGAGCAGTACTTC. Protein: CASSQDWSRGSSYEQYF.

This clonotype was seen ten or more times. The genes are TRBV18 and TRBJ1-2; D remains unclear. The V end lost 3 bases, the J end lost 4 bases, and 9 bases lay between the germline ends. CDR1 KGHSH and CDR2 LQKENI come from the germline V gene. This CDR3 has 13 residues. DNA of the CDR3: TGTGCCAGCTCACCGGAATCAGCCTATGGCTACACCTTC. This codes for CASSPESAYGYTF.

This clonotype was seen many times. V gene TRBV4-2 combines with J gene TRBJ2-7, with 9 bases that match TRBD1. V gave up 4 bases and J gave up 6 bases; unmatched junction bases: 10. This CDR3 is 15 amino acids long. The germline V gene encodes CDR1 LGHNA and CDR2 YNFKEQ. This CDR3 reads CASSPETGGVGEQYF. CDR3 bases: TGTGCCAGCAGCCCAGAGACAGGGGGAGTGGGCGAGCAGTACTTC.

The sample holds many counts of this clonotype. This chain connects TRBV27 to TRBJ2-7; 10 positions agree with TRBD1. The trim removed 5 bases at V and 2 bases at J, leaving 6 bases unmatched. CDR3 size: 15 residues. Germline CDR1 MNHEY, CDR2 SMNVEV (reference sequence). CDR3 in DNA: TGTGCCAGCAGTGCAGGGACAGGGGAGGCCTACGAGCAGTACTTC. Translating it yields CASSAGTGEAYEQYF.

DNA for the CDR3: TGTGCCAGCAGCACAACACAGCGGACGCAAGAGACCCAGTACTTC. Translated: CASSTTQRTQETQYF. This sequence joins TRBV5-4 and TRBJ2-5; D is possibly TRBD2 (5 bases). V was cut by 4 bases and J by 2 bases, with 15 bases left in between. This CDR3 spans 15 amino acids. Looked up from germline, CDR1 is SGHNT and CDR2 is YYREEE (reference sequence).

The V call is TRBV5-4, the J call TRBJ1-2; D possibly corresponds to TRBD1 (5 bases). The ends were cut back, 0 bases at V and 6 bases at J, with 9 bases in the middle. This CDR3 has 13 residues. Germline V gene lookup returns CDR1 SGHNT and CDR2 YYREEE (reference sequence). In nucleotides, the CDR3 is TGTGCCAGCAGCTTGGGCAGGGAGGATGGCTACACCTTC. Encoded protein: CASSLGREDGYTF.

This clonotype has ten or more counts. This rearrangement joins TRBV7-2 to TRBJ2-5; D could derive from TRBD1 or TRBD2 (6 bases each). V was cut by 3 bases and J by 5 bases, with 16 bases left in between. Germline V gene sequence: CDR1 SGHTA, CDR2 FQGNSA. This CDR3 is 15 amino acids long. CDR3 amino acids: CASSFRLEGGETQYF. The DNA of the CDR3 is TGTGCCAGCAGCTTTCGACTAGAAGGGGGGGAGACCCAGTACTTC. The variable domain in full, with the rest retrieved from reference TRBV7-2 and TRBJ2-5, is GAGVSQSPSNKVTEKGKDVELRCDPISGHTALYWYRQSLGQGLEFLIYFQGNSAPDKSGLPSDRFSAERTGGSVSTLTIQRTQQEDSAVYLCASSFRLEGGETQYFGPGTRLLVL.

At least ten counts were recorded for this clonotype. V usage is TRBV5-1 and J usage is TRBJ2-1; 8 bases line up with TRBD2. The ends lost 0 bases at V and 6 bases at J; junction bases unmatched: 2. Germline V gene sequence: CDR1 SGHRS, CDR2 YFSETQ. The CDR3 extends over 14 amino acids. The CDR3 DNA reads TGCGCCAGCAGCTTGGGCGGGGGGTCCAATGAGCAGTTCTTC. Residues: CASSLGGGSNEQFF.

This clonotype was recorded many times. This rearrangement joins TRBV5-5 to TRBJ1-1; 8 positions agree with TRBD1. This CDR3 comprises 14 residues. The germline V gene encodes CDR1 SGHKS and CDR2 YYEKEE (reference sequence). The V and J ends lost 2 bases and 3 bases, in that order; junction bases with no gene match: 3. The CDR3: CASSFGQGYTEAFF. CDR3 coding DNA: TGTGCCAGCAGCTTCGGACAGGGCTACACTGAAGCTTTCTTT. Variable domain in full (rest from reference TRBV5-5 and TRBJ1-1): DAGVTQSPTHLIKTRGQQVTLRCSPISGHKSVSWYQQVLGQGPQFIFQYYEKEERGRGNFPDRFSARQFPNYSSELNVNALLLGDSALYLCASSFGQGYTEAFFGQGTRLTVV.

This clonotype was picked up many times. V gene TRBV5-1 combines with J gene TRBJ2-1, with D maybe TRBD2 (5 bases). The CDR3 contains 16 residues. Germline CDR1 reads SGHRS; CDR2 reads YFSETQ. Deletions cut 3 bases from V and 0 bases from J, with 13 bases between. The CDR3 sequence is CASSSIEGSSYNEQFF. The CDR3 DNA reads TGCGCCAGCAGCTCCATCGAGGGCAGCTCCTACAATGAGCAGTTCTTC.

In the case of this clonotype: A single base separates this from a much larger clone, so it may be a read error. V is TRBV25-1 and J is TRBJ1-2; perhaps TRBD1 as D (5 bases). Germline V gives CDR1 MGHDK, CDR2 SYGVNS. This CDR3 is 12 amino acids long. Trimming cost V 2 bases and J 4 bases, with 5 bases left between them. The CDR3 DNA reads TGTGCCAGCAGTGAACAGGGCTATGGCTACACCTTC. It is translated as CASSEQGYGYTF.

This clonotype was found many times. The J gene is TRBJ2-2, the V gene TRBV20-1, with no clear D. This CDR3 is 11 amino acids long. Germline V gene data show CDR1 as DFQATT and CDR2 as SNEGSKA (reference sequence). Trimming left V 6 bases short and J 1 base short, with 3 bases between. CDR3 nucleotides: TGCAGTGCGAAGAACACCGGGGAGCTGTTTTTT. It encodes CSAKNTGELFF.

This clonotype showed up many times. The chain links TRBV28 to TRBJ1-5; D is possibly TRBD1 (6 bases). CDR3 length equals 15 residues. V lost 7 bases, J lost 6 bases, and 19 bases lay in between. Germline V gene sequence: CDR1 MDHEN, CDR2 SYDVKM. CDR3 nucleotides: TGTGCCAGCATCTCCCCTGGGGGGCCCGGTCAGCCCCAGCATTTT. It specifies CASISPGGPGQPQHF.

Ten or more counts support this clonotype. This chain joins TRBV27 and TRBJ2-6; 11 bases are shared with TRBD1. J gave up 0 bases and V 4 bases, and 2 bases lay outside the gene matches. CDR1 is MNHEY and CDR2 is SMNVEV in the germline V gene (reference sequence). The CDR3 has 17 residues. The CDR3 is CASSSGQGASGANVLTF. The CDR3 DNA is TGTGCCAGCAGTTCCGGACAGGGGGCCTCTGGGGCCAACGTCCTGACTTTC.